Listed below are T cell receptor beta chains from one sample, sequenced in a study of T cells in Graves' hyperthyroidism and ophthalmopathy. TCRdb recomputed calls from the multiplex PCR reads with MiXCR, one row per CDR3 protein. The top ten hold less than 65% of the sample, which has 300,000 to 350,000 distinct CDR3 sequences, around 23% seen once. Sequenced input: blood. These receptors were taken from a woman aged 45-60 years with Graves' hyperthyroidism. The CDR3 runs from the conserved cysteine through the conserved F or W. Fields, in order: J gene, V gene, clone size, D gene, CDR3 length, CDR3 DNA, CDR3 protein. A D gene is named only where the DNA matches it firmly. Size is stated for part of the rows, as once, few or many counts, or as a class when the clone is expanded.

>TRBJ2-1|TRBV3-1|few|TRBD2|15
TGTGCCAGCAGCCACGGACTAGCGGGGTTTAATGAGCAGTTCTTC
CASSHGLAGFNEQFF
>TRBJ2-1|TRBV7-9|many|TRBD2|24
TGTGCCAGCAGCTTAGATTCCCGGACAGGGACGGGACTAGCGGGAGGGGGGCCCTACAATGAGCAGTTCTTC
CASSLDSRTGTGLAGGGPYNEQFF
>TRBJ2-1|TRBV7-8|many|-|14
TGTGCCAGCAGCTTAGAAGGGTCGAGGAATGAGCAGTTCTTC
CASSLEGSRNEQFF
>TRBJ1-3|TRBV12-3/TRBV12-4|once|-|14
TGTGCCAGCAGTTTGTATCATTTAGGGGACACCATATATTTT
CASSLYHLGDTIYF
>TRBJ2-7|TRBV5-4|many|TRBD2|15
TGTGCCAGCAGCTTGGGTGGTAGCGGGAGGATCGAGCAGTACTTC
CASSLGGSGRIEQYF
>TRBJ2-6|TRBV6-5|many|-|16
TGTGCCAGCAGTTACTTTTGGGGGTCTGGGGCCAACGTCCTGACTTTC
CASSYFWGSGANVLTF
>TRBJ2-2|TRBV11-2|many|-|14
TGTGCCAGCAGCCTACAGGGGAACACCGGGGAGCTGTTTTTT
CASSLQGNTGELFF
>TRBJ2-1|TRBV7-8|many|-|13
TGTGCCAGCAGCACATCGTGGACGTCTGAGCAGTTCTTC
CASSTSWTSEQFF
>TRBJ1-1|TRBV20-1|-|-|11
TGCAGTGCTAGGATGGATTTTCAAGCTTTCTTT
CSARMDFQAFF
>TRBJ2-7|TRBV30|few|-|12
TGTGCCTGGAGTAGAGCGGCCTACGAGCAGTACTTC
CAWSRAAYEQYF
>TRBJ1-1|TRBV5-1|many|-|14
TGCGCCAGCAGCTCCGGACAGATTAACACTGAAGCTTTCTTT
CASSSGQINTEAFF
>TRBJ2-3|TRBV4-2|-|-|17
TGTGCCAGCAGCCAAGATTATCGGCAGGGGAGCACAGATACGCAGTATTTT
CASSQDYRQGSTDTQYF
>TRBJ1-2|TRBV15|many|TRBD1|14
TGTGCCACCAGCCGGGACAGGGGAAACTATGGCTACACCTTC
CATSRDRGNYGYTF
>TRBJ2-7|TRBV7-8|many|TRBD1|16
TGTGCCAGCAGCTTGGTAGACAGGGGGCGTATGTACGAGCAGTACTTC
CASSLVDRGRMYEQYF
>TRBJ1-1|TRBV19|-|TRBD1|13
TGTGCCAGTAGTTCCACAGGGGGCACTGGAGCTTTCTTT
CASSSTGGTGAFF
>TRBJ1-1|TRBV2|many|-|14
TGTGCCAGCAGTGAGGCAGTCATGAACACTGAAGCTTTCTTT
CASSEAVMNTEAFF
>TRBJ2-3|TRBV6-1|many|-|13
TGTGCCAGCACCGGACCCGGACCAGATACGCAGTATTTT
CASTGPGPDTQYF